The 2 T cell receptor beta chains listed next were all sequenced from one sample in a study. From the RT-PCR reads, TCRdb called clonotypes with MiXCR, one entry per CDR3 protein. This table holds 550,000 to 750,000 distinct CDR3 sequences, approximately 15% found once. The source material was memory CD4+ T cells from blood. These receptors originate from a female donor in good health, serving as a healthy control.

There are many counts of this clonotype. The chain recombines TRBV20-1 with TRBJ2-3, with D maybe TRBD1 (6 bases). The CDR3 contains 16 residues. Germline V gives CDR1 DFQATT, CDR2 SNEGSKA (reference sequence). V lost 0 bases and J lost 3, with 16 bases in between. CDR3 coding DNA: TGCAGTGCTAGAGATCCCAGGACGGGGACAACAGATACGCAGTATTTT. Its translation: CSARDPRTGTTDTQYF.

This clonotype turned up a few times. V usage is TRBV7-6 and J usage is TRBJ2-1; perhaps D is TRBD1 or TRBD2 (5 bases each). The V end was cut by 5 bases, the J end by 4 bases, with 15 bases between. The length of the CDR3 is 15 residues. Germline CDR1 SGHVS, CDR2 FNYEAQ. Here the CDR3 reads CASSTSARGYNEQFF. The CDR3 nucleotides read TGTGCCAGCAGCACCTCAGCGAGGGGTTACAATGAGCAGTTCTTC.